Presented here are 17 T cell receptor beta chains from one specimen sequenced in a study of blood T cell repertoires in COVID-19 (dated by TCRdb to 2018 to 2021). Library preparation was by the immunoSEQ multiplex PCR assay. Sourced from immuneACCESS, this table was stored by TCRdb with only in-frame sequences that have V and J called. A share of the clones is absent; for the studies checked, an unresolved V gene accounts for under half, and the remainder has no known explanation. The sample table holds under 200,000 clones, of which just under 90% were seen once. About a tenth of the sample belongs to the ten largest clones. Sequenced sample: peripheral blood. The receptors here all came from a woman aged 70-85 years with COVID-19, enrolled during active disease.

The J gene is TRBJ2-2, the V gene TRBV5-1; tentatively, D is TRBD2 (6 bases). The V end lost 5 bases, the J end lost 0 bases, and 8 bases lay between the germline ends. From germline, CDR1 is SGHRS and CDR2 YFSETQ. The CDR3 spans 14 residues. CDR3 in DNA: TGCGCCAGCAGAGGAGGGGCGAACACCGGGGAGCTGTTTTTT. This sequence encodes CASRGGANTGELFF.

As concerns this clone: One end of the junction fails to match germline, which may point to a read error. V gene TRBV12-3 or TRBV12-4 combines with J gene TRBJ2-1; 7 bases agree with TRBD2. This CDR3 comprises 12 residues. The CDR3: CASSLAFRGEVF. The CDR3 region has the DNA TGTGCCAGCAGTTTAGCCTTCCGGGGGGAGGTCTTC.

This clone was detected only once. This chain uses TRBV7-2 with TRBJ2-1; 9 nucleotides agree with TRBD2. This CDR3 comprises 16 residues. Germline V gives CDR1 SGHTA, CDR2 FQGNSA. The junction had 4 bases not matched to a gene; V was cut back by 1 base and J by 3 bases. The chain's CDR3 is CASSLVGTSIYNEQFF. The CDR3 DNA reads TGTGCCAGCAGCTTAGTAGGGACTAGCATCTACAATGAGCAGTTCTTC.

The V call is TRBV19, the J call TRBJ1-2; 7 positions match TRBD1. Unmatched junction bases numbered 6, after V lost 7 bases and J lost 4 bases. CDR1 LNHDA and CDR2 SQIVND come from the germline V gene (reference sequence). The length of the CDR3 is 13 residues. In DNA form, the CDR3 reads TGTGCCAGTACCAAGGGACAGCTCTATGGCTACACCTTC. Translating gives CASTKGQLYGYTF.

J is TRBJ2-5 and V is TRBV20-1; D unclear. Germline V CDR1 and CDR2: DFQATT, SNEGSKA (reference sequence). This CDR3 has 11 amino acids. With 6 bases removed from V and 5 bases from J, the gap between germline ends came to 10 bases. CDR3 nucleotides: TGCAGTGCCAGCCCCGGGGAGACCCAGTACTTC. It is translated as CSASPGETQYF.

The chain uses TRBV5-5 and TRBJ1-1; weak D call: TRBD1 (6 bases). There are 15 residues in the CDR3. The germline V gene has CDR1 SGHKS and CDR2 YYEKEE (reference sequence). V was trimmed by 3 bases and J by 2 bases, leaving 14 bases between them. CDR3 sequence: CASSSRAGTNTEAFF. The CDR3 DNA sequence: TGTGCCAGCAGCTCTCGGGCAGGGACAAACACTGAAGCTTTCTTT.

CDR3 sequence: CASSYSRRGEKLFF. The CDR3 region has the DNA TGTGCCAGCAGTTACTCGAGACGGGGGGAAAAACTGTTTTTT. The rearrangement joins TRBV6-5 to TRBJ1-4, with D perhaps matching TRBD1 (5 bases). Trimming pared 0 bases from V and 8 bases from J, leaving 10 bases between. This CDR3 spans 14 amino acids. Germline CDR1 is MNHEY and CDR2 is SVGAGI.

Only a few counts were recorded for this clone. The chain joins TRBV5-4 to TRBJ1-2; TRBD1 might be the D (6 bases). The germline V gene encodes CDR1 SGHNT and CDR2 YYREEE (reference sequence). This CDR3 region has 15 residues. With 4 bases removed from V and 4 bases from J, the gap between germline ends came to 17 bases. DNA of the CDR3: TGTGCCAGCAGCGGGCGGACAGTGTCCGCCTATGGCTACACCTTC. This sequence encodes CASSGRTVSAYGYTF.

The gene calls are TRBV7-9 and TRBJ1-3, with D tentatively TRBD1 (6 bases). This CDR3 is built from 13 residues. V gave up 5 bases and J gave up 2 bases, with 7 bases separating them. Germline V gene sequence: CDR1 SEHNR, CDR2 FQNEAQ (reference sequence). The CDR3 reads CASSNRAGNTIYF. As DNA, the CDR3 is TGTGCCAGCAGCAACAGGGCTGGAAACACCATATATTTT.

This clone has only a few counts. Here the CDR3 reads CASSQFGGAVGQPQHF. CDR3 sequence (DNA): TGTGCCAGCAGCCAATTTGGGGGGGCGGTTGGTCAGCCCCAGCATTTT. This sequence joins TRBV16 and TRBJ1-5, with D possibly matching TRBD1 (6 bases). Germline CDR1 is KGHSY and CDR2 is FQNENV. This CDR3 spans 16 amino acids. Trimming cost V 1 base and J 6 bases, with 16 bases left between them.

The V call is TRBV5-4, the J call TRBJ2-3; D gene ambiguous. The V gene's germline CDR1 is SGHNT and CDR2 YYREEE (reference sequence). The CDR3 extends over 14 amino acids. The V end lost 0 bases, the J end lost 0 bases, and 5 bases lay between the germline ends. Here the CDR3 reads CASSLGLSTDTQYF. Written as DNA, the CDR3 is TGTGCCAGCAGCTTGGGTCTTAGCACAGATACGCAGTATTTT. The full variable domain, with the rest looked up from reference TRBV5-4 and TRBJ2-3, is ETGVTQSPTHLIKTRGQQVTLRCSSQSGHNTVSWYQQALGQGPQFIFQYYREEENGRGNFPPRFSGLQFPNYSSELNVNALELDDSALYLCASSLGLSTDTQYFGPGTRLTVL.

The CDR3 DNA sequence: TGCGCCAGCAGCCCAACCGTAGCGGGGAACACAGATACGCAGTATTTT. This sequence encodes CASSPTVAGNTDTQYF. The rearrangement links TRBV5-1 to TRBJ2-3, with 8 bases aligning to TRBD2. This CDR3 region has 16 residues. The V and J ends lost 4 bases and 2 bases, in that order; junction bases with no gene match: 9. CDR1 is SGHRS and CDR2 is YFSETQ in the germline V gene. The full variable domain, completed using reference TRBV5-1 and TRBJ2-3, is KAGVTQTPRYLIKTRGQQVTLSCSPISGHRSVSWYQQTPGQGLQFLFEYFSETQRNKGNFPGRFSGRQFSNSRSEMNVSTLELGDSALYLCASSPTVAGNTDTQYFGPGTRLTVL.

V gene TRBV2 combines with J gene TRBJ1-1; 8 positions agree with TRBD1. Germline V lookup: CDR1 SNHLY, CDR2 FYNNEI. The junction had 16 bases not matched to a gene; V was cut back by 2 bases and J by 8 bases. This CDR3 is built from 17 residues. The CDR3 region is CASSEFSLGWAGGEAFF. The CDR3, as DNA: TGTGCCAGCAGTGAATTTTCTCTAGGTTGGGCAGGGGGCGAAGCTTTCTTT.

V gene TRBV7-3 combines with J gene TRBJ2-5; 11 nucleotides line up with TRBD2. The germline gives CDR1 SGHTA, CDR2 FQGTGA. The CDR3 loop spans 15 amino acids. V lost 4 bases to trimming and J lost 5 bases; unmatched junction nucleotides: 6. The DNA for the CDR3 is TGTGCCAGCAGCTCCCTAGCGGGGGGCCCGGAGACCCAGTACTTC. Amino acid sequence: CASSSLAGGPETQYF.

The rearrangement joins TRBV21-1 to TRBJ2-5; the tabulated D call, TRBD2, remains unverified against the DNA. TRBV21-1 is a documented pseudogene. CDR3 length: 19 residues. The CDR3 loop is CASSPQARKRGGLRETQYF. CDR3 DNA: TGTGCCAGCAGCCCCCAGGCGCGAAAGCGGGGGGGCCTTCGAGAGACCCAGTACTTC.

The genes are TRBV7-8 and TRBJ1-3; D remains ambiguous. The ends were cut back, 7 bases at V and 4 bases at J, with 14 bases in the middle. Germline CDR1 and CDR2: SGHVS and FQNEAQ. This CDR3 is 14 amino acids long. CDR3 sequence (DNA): TGTGCCAGCATCCCAGAGGCGGAAGGAAACACCATATATTTT. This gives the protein CASIPEAEGNTIYF.

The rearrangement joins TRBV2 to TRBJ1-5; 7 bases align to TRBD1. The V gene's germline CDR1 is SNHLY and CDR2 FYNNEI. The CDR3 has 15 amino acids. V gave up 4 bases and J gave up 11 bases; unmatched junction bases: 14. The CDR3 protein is CASSVDRTGIGSQHF. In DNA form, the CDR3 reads TGTGCCAGCAGTGTCGACAGGACAGGCATCGGGTCCCAGCATTTT.